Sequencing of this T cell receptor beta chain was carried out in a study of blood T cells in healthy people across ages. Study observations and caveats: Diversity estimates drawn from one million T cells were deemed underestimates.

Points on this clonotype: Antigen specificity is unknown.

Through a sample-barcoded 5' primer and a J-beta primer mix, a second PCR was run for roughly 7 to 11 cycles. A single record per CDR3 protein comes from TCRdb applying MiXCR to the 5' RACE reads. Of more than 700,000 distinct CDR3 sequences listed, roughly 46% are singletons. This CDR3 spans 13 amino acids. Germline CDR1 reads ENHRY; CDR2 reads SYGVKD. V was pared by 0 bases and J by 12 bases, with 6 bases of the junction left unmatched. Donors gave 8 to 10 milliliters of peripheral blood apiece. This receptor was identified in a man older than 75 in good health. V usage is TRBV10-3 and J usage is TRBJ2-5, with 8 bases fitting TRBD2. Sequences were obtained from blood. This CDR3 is CAISESGTRNKYF. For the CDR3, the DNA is TGTGCCATCAGTGAGTCTGGGACTAGGAATAAGTACTTC.